These 26 T cell receptor beta chains originate from one sample sequenced in a study of T cells after yellow fever vaccination. TCRdb recomputed calls from the 5' RACE reads with MiXCR, one row per CDR3 protein. This repertoire shows 450,000 to 650,000 distinct CDR3 sequences, roughly 14% found once; its top ten account for over 12%. Sample: PBMCs, taken on the day of the yellow fever booster vaccination. The receptors stem from a man under 40 who received the YFV17D yellow fever vaccine.

There are many counts of this clonotype. The CDR3, as DNA: TGTGCCACCAGTGACTTTACAGGGGGCGGAGATACGCAGTATTTT. Amino acids: CATSDFTGGGDTQYF. The chain employs TRBV24-1 and TRBJ2-3; 9 nucleotides line up with TRBD1. CDR1 is KGHDR and CDR2 is SFDVKD in the germline V gene. The junction had 6 bases not matched to a gene; V was cut back by 4 bases and J by 5 bases. This CDR3 is 15 amino acids long.

The genes are TRBV20-1 and TRBJ2-5; D possibly corresponds to TRBD2 (6 bases). Germline CDR1 reads DFQATT; CDR2 reads SNEGSKA (reference sequence). CDR3 size: 15 residues. V lost 6 bases, J lost 2 bases, and 19 bases lay in between. The CDR3 is CSANTAAGLQETQYF. In nucleotides, the CDR3 is TGCAGTGCAAACACAGCTGCGGGGCTACAAGAGACCCAGTACTTC.

This clonotype was seen ten or more times. The V and J genes are TRBV7-9 and TRBJ2-2; the D call may be TRBD1 or TRBD2 (5 bases each). The CDR3 spans 14 residues. Trimming left V 0 bases short and J 5 bases short, with 7 bases between. Germline V gene sequence: CDR1 SEHNR, CDR2 FQNEAQ (reference sequence). The CDR3 DNA reads as TGTGCCAGCAGCTTAGCGGGACGGACCGGGGAGCTGTTTTTT. Protein sequence: CASSLAGRTGELFF.

This chain joins TRBV6-1 and TRBJ2-5, with D tentatively TRBD1 or TRBD2 (5 bases each). Germline V gene data show CDR1 as MNHNS and CDR2 as SASEGT. With 5 bases removed from V and 7 bases from J, the gap between germline ends came to 14 bases. This CDR3 contains 13 residues. CDR3 in amino acids: CASSKTAVPTQYF. Written as DNA, the CDR3 is TGTGCCAGCAGTAAGACAGCGGTGCCGACCCAGTACTTC.

This rearrangement joins TRBV14 to TRBJ2-1, with 14 nucleotides matching TRBD2. Losses at the gene ends were 0 bases for V and 4 bases for J; bases not matched to a gene: 17. CDR1 SGHDN and CDR2 FVKESK come from the germline V gene. The CDR3 runs 22 residues. CDR3 bases: TGTGCCAGCAGCCAAGATCTCGGAGGGGGGACTAGCGGGAGCGGGTTTTACAATGAGCAGTTCTTC. It translates to CASSQDLGGGTSGSGFYNEQFF.

This clonotype appeared a few times. The chain carries TRBV5-6 and TRBJ2-2; a possible D gene is TRBD1 (5 bases). The CDR3 runs 16 residues. Germline V gene data show CDR1 as SGHDT and CDR2 as YYEEEE. The V end lost 4 bases, the J end lost 9 bases, and 22 bases lay between the germline ends. The CDR3: CASSHNGWLDSRELFF. CDR3 DNA sequence: TGTGCCAGCAGCCACAATGGGTGGCTAGACAGCCGGGAGCTGTTTTTT.

This clonotype has a handful of counts. The chain joins TRBV28 to TRBJ2-2; the match to TRBD1 covers 9 bases. After removal of 5 bases from V and 15 bases from J, the junction contained 16 bases not matched to a gene. The CDR3 runs 15 residues. Germline CDR1 and CDR2: MDHEN and SYDVKM. CDR3 loop: CASSARLPQGAWVFF. The CDR3 nucleotides are TGTGCCAGCAGTGCCCGCCTCCCACAGGGGGCTTGGGTGTTTTTT. The whole variable domain, remainder taken from reference TRBV28 and TRBJ2-2, is DVKVTQSSRYLVKRTGEKVFLECVQDMDHENMFWYRQDPGLGLRLIYFSYDVKMKEKGDIPEGYSVSREKKERFSLILESASTNQTSMYLCASSARLPQGAWVFFGEGSRLTVL.

The chain has TRBV14 and TRBJ1-6; D may be TRBD1 (5 bases). CDR3 length: 15 residues. The V end was cut by 6 bases, the J end by 0 bases, with 9 bases between. The germline V gene has CDR1 SGHDN and CDR2 FVKESK. Here the CDR3 DNA reads TGTGCCAGCAGTTCGGGGGGCTCCTATAATTCACCCCTCCACTTT. It specifies CASSSGGSYNSPLHF.

V gene TRBV7-2 combines with J gene TRBJ2-3, with D perhaps assigned TRBD1 or TRBD2 (5 bases each). Germline CDR1 SGHTA, CDR2 FQGNSA. The V end was cut by 2 bases, the J end by 5 bases, with 8 bases between. The CDR3 consists of 13 residues. The CDR3 is CASSLRDVDTQYF. CDR3 DNA sequence: TGTGCCAGCAGCTTACGGGACGTAGATACGCAGTATTTT.

This clonotype was seen a handful of times. V gene TRBV5-4 combines with J gene TRBJ2-2, with 10 nucleotides matching TRBD2. CDR1 is SGHNT, CDR2 YYREEE, per germline (reference sequence). The trim removed 3 bases at V and 4 bases at J, leaving 6 bases unmatched. The length of the CDR3 is 16 residues. CDR3 residues: CASSSLAGGSTGELFF. CDR3 coding DNA: TGTGCCAGCAGCTCCTTAGCGGGAGGAAGCACCGGGGAGCTGTTTTTT.

This clonotype has at least ten counts. The rearrangement uses TRBV20-1 and TRBJ2-3, with 11 bases lining up with TRBD2. Germline-derived CDR1 and CDR2 are DFQATT and SNEGSKA (reference sequence). The CDR3 has 16 residues. Trimming at V came to 0 bases and at J to 2 bases, leaving 4 bases not matched to a gene. In nucleotides, the CDR3 is TGCAGTGCTAGAGATCCACTAGCGGGGGCCACAGATACGCAGTATTTT. It specifies CSARDPLAGATDTQYF.

The V gene is TRBV4-2, the J gene TRBJ2-7; the match to TRBD2 covers 9 bases. CDR1 LGHNA and CDR2 YNFKEQ come from the germline V gene. The trim removed 3 bases at V and 5 bases at J, leaving 5 bases unmatched. The CDR3 consists of 14 residues. The CDR3 sequence is CASSHPASGNEQYF. CDR3 sequence (DNA): TGTGCCAGCAGCCACCCAGCTAGCGGGAACGAGCAGTACTTC.

This clonotype was seen more than once but under ten times. The chain recombines TRBV6-2 or TRBV6-3 with TRBJ2-1; no clear D. CDR3 size: 14 residues. V was cut by 9 bases and J by 10 bases, with 22 bases left in between. Germline CDR1 and CDR2: MNHEY and SVGEGT. The CDR3, as DNA: TGTGCCAGTCAAAGTAGTCCGGCCCAAGACGAGCAGTTCTTC. It specifies CASQSSPAQDEQFF.

This clonotype has a handful of counts. The chain is built from TRBV5-1 and TRBJ2-7; maybe TRBD2 (6 bases). Germline values: CDR1 SGHRS, CDR2 YFSETQ. The CDR3 is made up of 14 amino acids. The germline V and J ends were trimmed by 4 bases and 1 base, with 12 bases remaining between them. The CDR3 region is CASSKIAESYEQYF. The CDR3 DNA reads TGCGCCAGCAGCAAAATAGCGGAATCCTACGAGCAGTACTTC. Complete variable domain (other parts from reference TRBV5-1 and TRBJ2-7): KAGVTQTPRYLIKTRGQQVTLSCSPISGHRSVSWYQQTPGQGLQFLFEYFSETQRNKGNFPGRFSGRQFSNSRSEMNVSTLELGDSALYLCASSKIAESYEQYFGPGTRLTVT.

V gene TRBV4-3 combines with J gene TRBJ2-1; D may be TRBD1 (5 bases). Trimming took 6 bases from V and 6 from J, leaving 12 bases between them. The germline CDR1 and CDR2 sequences are LGHNA and YSLEER. The CDR3 covers 13 residues. The DNA for the CDR3 is TGCGCCAGCAGGCCTACAGGAACCAATGAGCAGTTCTTC. Its translation is CASRPTGTNEQFF.

V usage is TRBV4-3 and J usage is TRBJ2-6; D gene unclear. CDR1 is LGHNA, CDR2 YSLEER, per germline. The CDR3 runs to 18 residues. Trimming pared 4 bases from V and 0 bases from J, leaving 16 bases between. The CDR3 bases are TGCGCCAGCAGCCTTACCGGGCCGGAGAGCTCTGGGGCCAACGTCCTGACTTTC. It translates to CASSLTGPESSGANVLTF.

This clonotype was counted only a few times. The chain combines TRBV10-3 with TRBJ2-1; D is perhaps TRBD1 (6 bases). The V gene's germline CDR1 is ENHRY and CDR2 SYGVKD. V lost 5 bases to trimming and J lost 4 bases, with 9 bases between them. This CDR3 is 13 amino acids long. As DNA, the CDR3 is TGTGCCATCAGTACTGGACAGTACAATGAGCAGTTCTTC. The encoded protein is CAISTGQYNEQFF.

At least ten counts were recorded for this clonotype. The V call is TRBV5-1, the J call TRBJ2-5, with TRBD1 matching over 8 bases. The CDR3 is 13 amino acids. Germline V gives CDR1 SGHRS, CDR2 YFSETQ. V gave up 5 bases and J gave up 5 bases; unmatched junction bases: 5. The CDR3 sequence is CASSSTGGETQYF. CDR3 DNA sequence: TGCGCCAGCAGTTCAACAGGGGGGGAGACCCAGTACTTC.

V gene TRBV20-1 combines with J gene TRBJ1-4; D might be TRBD1 (5 bases). The CDR3 has 14 amino acids. The V gene lost 0 bases and the J gene lost 2 bases, with 7 bases spanning the gap. From germline, CDR1 is DFQATT and CDR2 SNEGSKA (reference sequence). CDR3 sequence (DNA): TGCAGTGCTAGAGATTGGGGGACTAATGAAAAACTGTTTTTT. Encoded protein: CSARDWGTNEKLFF.

This sequence joins TRBV21-1 and TRBJ2-1; the D call in the table, TRBD1, was not verified against the DNA. TRBV21-1 is labeled a pseudogene. The CDR3 contains 15 residues. CDR3: CASSVPTGGYNEQFF. CDR3 in DNA: TGTGCCAGCAGCGTTCCGACAGGGGGGTACAATGAGCAGTTCTTC.

The J gene is TRBJ2-1, the V gene TRBV29-1; TRBD2 is a possible D gene (5 bases). Trimming pared 8 bases from V and 6 bases from J, leaving 17 bases between. This CDR3 is built from 13 residues. Germline assignment: CDR1 SQVTM and CDR2 ANQGSEA. CDR3 region: CSFRRLVGNEQFF. CDR3 nucleotide sequence: TGCAGCTTCCGGAGGCTAGTTGGCAATGAGCAGTTCTTC.

This clonotype occurred a few times. The V and J genes are TRBV12-3 or TRBV12-4 and TRBJ2-3; 11 nucleotides match TRBD1. The CDR3 extends over 15 amino acids. The trim removed 3 bases at V and 4 bases at J, leaving 3 bases unmatched. Here the CDR3 DNA reads TGTGCCAGCAGTTTCCGGGACAGGGGGGCAGATACGCAGTATTTT. This sequence encodes CASSFRDRGADTQYF.

This clonotype has a handful of counts. The V and J genes are TRBV9 and TRBJ2-7; D might be TRBD2 (6 bases). The CDR3 covers 13 residues. Between the trimmed V and J ends, which lost 4 bases and 3 bases, there was a span of 11 bases. Germline values: CDR1 SGDLS, CDR2 YYNGEE. The CDR3 reads CASSRTTNYEQYF. In DNA form, the CDR3 reads TGTGCCAGCAGCCGGACTACCAACTACGAGCAGTACTTC.

This clonotype was observed a few times. The chain is built from TRBV11-2 and TRBJ2-7; D gene uncertain. V shed 5 bases and J shed 0 bases, with 8 bases lying between them. The CDR3 runs to 13 residues. CDR1 and CDR2 (germline): SGHAT, FQNNGV. CDR3 sequence: CASSASSSYEQYF. The CDR3 DNA is TGTGCCAGCAGCGCGTCAAGCTCCTACGAGCAGTACTTC.

This clonotype was seen a handful of times. The rearrangement links TRBV10-3 to TRBJ1-1; a possible D gene is TRBD1 (5 bases). The CDR3 has 16 residues. Trimming removed 0 bases at V and 0 bases at J, with 11 bases between. Germline V gene sequence: CDR1 ENHRY, CDR2 SYGVKD. The CDR3 loop is CAISESGQDMNTEAFF. The DNA for the CDR3 is TGTGCCATCAGTGAGTCGGGCCAGGACATGAACACTGAAGCTTTCTTT.

This chain links TRBV7-9 with TRBJ1-1, with D uncertain. Trimming stripped 4 bases from V and 11 bases from J, with 14 bases between. The CDR3 is made up of 12 amino acids. Germline assignment: CDR1 SEHNR and CDR2 FQNEAQ (reference sequence). CDR3 sequence: CASSSGTMVAFF. For the CDR3, the DNA is TGTGCCAGCAGCTCAGGCACGATGGTCGCTTTCTTT.